This passage covers 18 T cell receptor beta chains from one sample sequenced in a study of CD8+ T cells in alopecia areata. In each case, RNA was isolated and then reverse transcribed into cDNA as the sequencing template. Only in-frame clones appear in the TCRdb table, and some are missing; sequencing was by immunoSEQ multiplex PCR. The sample includes some 130,000 clones, roughly 62% seen only once; the top ten take 5% to 7.5%. The material was CD4+ T cells sorted from blood, obtained at week 0. These receptors were collected from a human donor with alopecia areata.

The rearrangement uses TRBV7-2 and TRBJ2-7, with 7 bases that match TRBD1. After removal of 5 bases from V and 5 bases from J, the junction contained 9 bases not matched to a gene. CDR1 and CDR2 (germline): SGHTA, FQGNSA. The length of the CDR3 is 14 residues. The DNA of the CDR3 is TGTGCCAGCAGCCTCCGACAGGGATGGCACGAGCAGTACTTC. Translated, it gives CASSLRQGWHEQYF.

This clone was observed a handful of times. V gene TRBV6-6 combines with J gene TRBJ1-6; 8 positions match TRBD1. Germline CDR1 MNHNY, CDR2 SVGAGI (reference sequence). With 8 bases clipped from V and 8 bases from J, the junction kept 14 bases outside the gene matches. CDR3 length: 16 amino acids. The CDR3 bases are TGTGCCAGCCTAACCCTCCCAGGACAGGGAGATTCACCCCTCCACTTT. Its translation: CASLTLPGQGDSPLHF.

This clone was observed a few times. The rearrangement uses TRBV29-1 and TRBJ2-1, with 12 positions matching TRBD2. The germline V gene has CDR1 SQVTM and CDR2 ANQGSEA. This CDR3 is 14 amino acids long. J gave up 9 bases and V 4 bases, and 7 bases lay outside the gene matches. The CDR3 protein is CSVAASGGAGEQFF. The CDR3 region has the DNA TGCAGCGTTGCGGCTAGCGGGGGGGCGGGTGAGCAGTTCTTC.

The gene calls are TRBV10-3 and TRBJ2-5, with D possibly TRBD1 on 5 matching bases. Trimming removed 10 bases from V and 5 bases from J, with 14 bases in between. This CDR3 region has 12 residues. Germline V lookup: CDR1 ENHRY, CDR2 SYGVKD. The DNA of the CDR3 is TGTGCCACCAAAGGCAGGGCGGAGACCCAGTACTTC. This translates into CATKGRAETQYF.

CDR3 bases: TGCAGCGTACGAATTAATAGCAATCAGCCCCAGCATTTT. Encoded protein: CSVRINSNQPQHF. The rearrangement joins TRBV29-1 to TRBJ1-5; D unclear. Trimming removed 6 bases at V and 0 bases at J, with 9 bases between. CDR1 is SQVTM and CDR2 is ANQGSEA in the germline V gene. The CDR3 is 13 residues long.

This clone was seen a single time. The chain uses TRBV2 and TRBJ1-2; the match to TRBD1 covers 9 bases. From germline, CDR1 is SNHLY and CDR2 FYNNEI. V shed 8 bases and J 4 bases; nucleotides not matched to a gene: 5. The CDR3 has 13 residues. CDR3 sequence reads: CASAGTGSYGYTF. The DNA for the CDR3 is TGTGCCAGCGCCGGGACAGGGAGCTATGGCTACACCTTC.

This clone was recorded a few times. The chain carries TRBV6-5 and TRBJ1-6, with D perhaps TRBD1 (6 bases). Looked up from germline, CDR1 is MNHEY and CDR2 is SVGAGI. The V end lost 5 bases, the J end lost 5 bases, and 10 bases lay between the germline ends. The CDR3 sequence is 14 residues long. In DNA, the CDR3 is TGTGCCAGCAGTCCCACAGGGAATAATTCACCCCTCCACTTT. Its translation is CASSPTGNNSPLHF.

This clone was counted between two and nine times. The chain joins TRBV7-2 to TRBJ2-5; no reliable D call. CDR3 size: 14 residues. The germline V gene encodes CDR1 SGHTA and CDR2 FQGNSA. Between the trimmed V and J ends, which lost 4 bases and 2 bases, there was a span of 11 bases. CDR3 DNA sequence: TGTGCCAGCAGCTCTTTTCCGGTACAAGAGACCCAGTACTTC. Protein: CASSSFPVQETQYF.

Regarding this clone: The same CDR3 also results from other DNA sequences found in this sample. V is TRBV19 and J is TRBJ2-5, with D unresolved. CDR1 is LNHDA and CDR2 is SQIVND in the germline V gene (reference sequence). The CDR3 runs 11 residues. The V end was cut by 4 bases, the J end by 3 bases, with 3 bases between. This CDR3 is CASSTEETQYF. DNA of the CDR3: TGTGCCAGTAGTACAGAAGAGACCCAGTACTTC.

The rearrangement links TRBV2 to TRBJ1-4; weak D call: TRBD1 (6 bases). The V end lost 8 bases, the J end lost 11 bases, and 21 bases lay between the germline ends. This CDR3 spans 14 amino acids. Germline values: CDR1 SNHLY, CDR2 FYNNEI. CDR3 in DNA: TGTGCCAGCGTCAAGGGACAACAATGGGAGAAACTGTTTTTT. It yields the protein CASVKGQQWEKLFF.

The chain joins TRBV10-3 to TRBJ1-2, with D uncertain. V lost 11 bases and J 8 bases, leaving 15 bases between the germline ends. Per the germline V gene, CDR1 is ENHRY and CDR2 is SYGVKD. The CDR3 consists of 11 residues. The CDR3: CAAHGPNGYTF. The CDR3 nucleotides read TGTGCCGCCCACGGACCTAACGGCTACACCTTC.

The DNA for the CDR3 is TGCGCCAGCAGCCAATCCCCCGCGCACCCGAACACAGATACGCAGTATTTT. It specifies CASSQSPAHPNTDTQYF. The chain uses TRBV4-3 and TRBJ2-3; no clear D gene. Germline assignment: CDR1 LGHNA and CDR2 YSLEER. Trimming removed 2 bases at V and 2 bases at J, with 17 bases between. The CDR3 is 17 amino acids.

V usage is TRBV5-1 and J usage is TRBJ2-3, with a tentative D call TRBD1 (5 bases). The CDR3 is 15 residues long. Germline CDR1 and CDR2: SGHRS and YFSETQ. V was cut by 5 bases and J by 0 bases, with 13 bases left in between. The CDR3: CASRGSAGSTDTQYF. The CDR3 bases are TGCGCCAGCAGAGGATCGGCAGGGAGCACAGATACGCAGTATTTT.

The chain has TRBV18 and TRBJ1-6, with TRBD1 as a possible D gene (5 bases). Germline assignment: CDR1 KGHSH and CDR2 LQKENI. The CDR3 is made up of 12 amino acids. Trimming removed 4 bases at V and 17 bases at J, with 15 bases between. In nucleotides, the CDR3 is TGTGCCAGCTCACAATCTTCGGGGGGATTCCACTTT. Amino acids: CASSQSSGGFHF.

CDR3 bases: TGTGCCAGCAGCCGCCGGGGGGTTGACGAGACCCAGTACTTC. It translates to CASSRRGVDETQYF. The chain carries TRBV14 and TRBJ2-5, with 7 bases fitting TRBD2. Germline CDR1 reads SGHDN; CDR2 reads FVKESK. The J segment lost 5 bases and the V segment lost 4 bases, leaving 7 bases of the junction unmatched. The CDR3 runs 14 residues.

This clone turned up a few times. The CDR3, as DNA: TGTGCCAGCACACCGGGACCGGGTTGGGAAAAACTGTTTTTT. Translating gives CASTPGPGWEKLFF. V usage is TRBV2 and J usage is TRBJ1-4; weak D call: TRBD1 (5 bases). Germline V gene lookup returns CDR1 SNHLY and CDR2 FYNNEI. V lost 7 bases and J 8 bases, leaving 17 bases between the germline ends. The CDR3 consists of 14 residues.

The rearrangement joins TRBV4-3 to TRBJ2-3, with TRBD1 matching over 7 bases. The CDR3 sequence is 16 residues long. The germline V gene has CDR1 LGHNA and CDR2 YSLEER. V lost 4 bases and J lost 2; bases outside the gene matches: 9. The CDR3 DNA reads as TGCGCCAGCAGCCCCCGGGCAGGGGGTTACACAGATACGCAGTATTTT. Residues: CASSPRAGGYTDTQYF.

V usage is TRBV18 and J usage is TRBJ1-1, with D maybe TRBD1 (5 bases). The CDR3 contains 14 residues. The germline V gene encodes CDR1 KGHSH and CDR2 LQKENI. The V end was cut by 3 bases, the J end by 3 bases, with 11 bases between. For the CDR3, the DNA is TGTGCCAGCTCACCTTCGTTAGGGGACACTGAAGCTTTCTTT. It codes for CASSPSLGDTEAFF.